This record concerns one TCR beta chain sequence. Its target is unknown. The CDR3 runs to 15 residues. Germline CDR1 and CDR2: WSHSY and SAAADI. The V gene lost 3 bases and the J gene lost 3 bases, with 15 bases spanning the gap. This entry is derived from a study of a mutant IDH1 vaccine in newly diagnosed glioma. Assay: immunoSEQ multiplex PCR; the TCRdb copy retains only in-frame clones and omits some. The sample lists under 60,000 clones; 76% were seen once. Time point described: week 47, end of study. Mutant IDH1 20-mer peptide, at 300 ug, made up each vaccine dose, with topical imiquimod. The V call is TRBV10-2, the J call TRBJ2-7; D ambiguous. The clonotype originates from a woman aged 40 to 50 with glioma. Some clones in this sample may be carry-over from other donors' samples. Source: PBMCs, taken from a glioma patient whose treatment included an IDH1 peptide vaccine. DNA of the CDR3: TGCGCCAGCAGTGACGTCTCAAAGCACGGCTACGAGCAGTACTTC. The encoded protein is CASSDVSKHGYEQYF.